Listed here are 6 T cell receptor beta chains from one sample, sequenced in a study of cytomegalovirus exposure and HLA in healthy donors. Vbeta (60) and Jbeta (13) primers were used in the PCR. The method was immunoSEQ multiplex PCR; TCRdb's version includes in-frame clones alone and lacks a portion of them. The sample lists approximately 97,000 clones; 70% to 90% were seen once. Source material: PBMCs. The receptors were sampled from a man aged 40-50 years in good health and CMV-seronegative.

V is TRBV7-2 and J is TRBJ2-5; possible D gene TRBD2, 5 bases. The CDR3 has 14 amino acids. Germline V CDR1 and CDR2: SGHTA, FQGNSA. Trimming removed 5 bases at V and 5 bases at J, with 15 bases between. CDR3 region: CASSHEMRGETQYF. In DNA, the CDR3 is TGTGCCAGCAGCCACGAGATGAGAGGGGAGACCCAGTACTTC. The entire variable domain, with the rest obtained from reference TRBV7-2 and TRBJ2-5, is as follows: GAGVSQSPSNKVTEKGKDVELRCDPISGHTALYWYRQSLGQGLEFLIYFQGNSAPDKSGLPSDRFSAERTGGSVSTLTIQRTQQEDSAVYLCASSHEMRGETQYFGPGTRLLVL.

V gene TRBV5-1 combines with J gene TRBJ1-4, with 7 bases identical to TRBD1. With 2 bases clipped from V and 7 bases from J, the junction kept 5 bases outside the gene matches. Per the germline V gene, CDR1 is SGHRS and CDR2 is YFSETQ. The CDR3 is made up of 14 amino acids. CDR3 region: CASSFTGVGEKLFF. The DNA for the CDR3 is TGCGCCAGCAGCTTCACAGGGGTGGGTGAAAAACTGTTTTTT.

This CDR3 reads CASSDTEGKVGSNYGYTF. The CDR3, as DNA: TGTGCCAGCAGTGATACCGAGGGAAAAGTGGGCTCTAACTATGGCTACACCTTC. The J gene is TRBJ1-2, the V gene TRBV2; D remains unclear. Between the trimmed V and J ends, which lost 3 bases and 0 bases, there was a span of 20 bases. Germline CDR1 and CDR2: SNHLY and FYNNEI. The CDR3 is made up of 18 amino acids. Complete variable domain (other parts from reference TRBV2 and TRBJ1-2): EPEVTQTPSHQVTQMGQEVILRCVPISNHLYFYWYRQILGQKVEFLVSFYNNEISEKSEIFDDQFSVERPDGSNFTLKIRSTKLEDSAMYFCASSDTEGKVGSNYGYTFGSGTRLTVV.

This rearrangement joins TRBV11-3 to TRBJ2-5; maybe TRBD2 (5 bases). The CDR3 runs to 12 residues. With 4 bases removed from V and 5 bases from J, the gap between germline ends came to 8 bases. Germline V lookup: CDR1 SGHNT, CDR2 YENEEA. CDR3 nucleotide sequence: TGTGCCAGCAGCTCGGAGGAGGAGACCCAGTACTTC. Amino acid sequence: CASSSEEETQYF.

For the CDR3, the DNA is TGTGCCAGCAGCTCCCTCGGACAGGGCACGACTGCAACTAATGAAAAACTGTTTTTT. Translating gives CASSSLGQGTTATNEKLFF. The rearrangement links TRBV7-9 to TRBJ1-4, with 8 nucleotides matching TRBD1. Germline-derived CDR1 and CDR2 are SEHNR and FQNEAQ (reference sequence). The V and J ends lost 4 bases and 0 bases, in that order; junction bases with no gene match: 13. This CDR3 has 19 amino acids.

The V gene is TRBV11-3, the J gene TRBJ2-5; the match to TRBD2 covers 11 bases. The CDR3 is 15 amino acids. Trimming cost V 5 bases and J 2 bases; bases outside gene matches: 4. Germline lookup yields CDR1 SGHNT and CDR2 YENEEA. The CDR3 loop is CASSRLAGFQETQYF. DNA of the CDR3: TGTGCCAGCAGCCGACTAGCGGGGTTTCAAGAGACCCAGTACTTC.